The 5 T cell receptor beta chains below all came from one sample that was sequenced in a study of human T cells and chemical hapten exposure. The time point here: patch test 1, 2 weeks after DPC sensitization. Stated treatment: therapeutic diphenylcyclopropenone sensitization with weekly scalp DPC. It was unfractionated whole blood from which total RNA was extracted. Via MiXCR, TCRdb re-called the RACE reads, giving one row per CDR3 protein. Of under 40,000 distinct CDR3 sequences detected, 6% to 7% appear once; the ten largest clones hold 9.1%. The material sequenced was whole blood, taken in connection with sensitization to the hapten diphenylcyclopropenone (DPC). All receptors derive from a woman aged 25 to 39 with alopecia areata. Some clones in this sample may be carry-over from other donors' samples.

This clonotype was observed many times. The CDR3 nucleotides are TGTGCCAGCAGCCCTACTAGCGGGGGGCGGGATGAGCAGTTCTTC. Translating it yields CASSPTSGGRDEQFF. The rearrangement links TRBV3-1 to TRBJ2-1, with 12 positions matching TRBD2. Germline CDR1 reads LGHDT; CDR2 reads YNNKEL (reference sequence). The trim removed 4 bases at V and 8 bases at J, leaving 6 bases unmatched. The CDR3 length is 15 residues.

CDR3 amino acids: CASRLDREGYSNQPQHF. In nucleotides, the CDR3 is TGTGCCAGCAGACTGGACAGGGAAGGTTATAGCAATCAGCCCCAGCATTTT. This chain connects TRBV12-3 or TRBV12-4 to TRBJ1-5; TRBD1 agrees at 8 bases. This CDR3 spans 17 amino acids. Unmatched junction bases numbered 10, after V lost 6 bases and J lost 0 bases.

This chain links TRBV12-3 or TRBV12-4 with TRBJ2-7; 12 nucleotides line up with TRBD1. The CDR3 totals 15 residues. J gave up 6 bases and V 5 bases, and 8 bases lay outside the gene matches. This CDR3 is CASSLSGTGGVEQYF. The CDR3 region has the DNA TGTGCCAGCAGTCTATCCGGGACAGGGGGCGTCGAGCAGTACTTC.

In this sample, this clonotype turned up many times. The chain uses TRBV10-3 and TRBJ2-3, with 7 bases matching TRBD2. V was clipped by 10 bases and J by 2 bases; unmatched bases: 6. The CDR3 is 13 residues long. Germline loops: CDR1 ENHRY, CDR2 SYGVKD. CDR3 residues: CASSWDYTDTQYF. CDR3 sequence (DNA): TGTGCCAGTTCCTGGGACTACACAGATACGCAGTATTTT.

By sample fraction, this clonotype is medium-sized. The rearrangement joins TRBV18 to TRBJ2-3; TRBD1 aligns across 8 bases. Looked up from germline, CDR1 is KGHSH and CDR2 is LQKENI. Trimming at V came to 3 bases and at J to 4 bases, leaving 9 bases not matched to a gene. The CDR3 consists of 16 residues. The CDR3, as DNA: TGTGCCAGCTCACCTGCCGCAGGGGGCCGCGCAGATACGCAGTATTTT. It yields the protein CASSPAAGGRADTQYF.